This TCR beta chain was captured by sequencing in a study of blood T cell repertoires in COVID-19. In the study overall: Samples came from the United States, Italy and Spain, spanning acute and convalescent COVID-19. PBMCs, B-cell-depleted T cells, or T cells provided the cDNA or gDNA that made up the material.

TCRdb's table, derived via immunoSEQ multiplex PCR, lists solely in-frame clones and lacks some. Seen here are some 400,000 clones, 90% to 95% observed once, and the top ten hold around 0.94%. The CDR3 totals 17 residues. V dropped 4 bases and J dropped 4; count of bases not matched to a gene: 10. Germline CDR1 is LNHDA and CDR2 is SQIVND (reference sequence). The chain couples TRBV19 to TRBJ1-1; TRBD1 aligns across 12 bases. Sequencing was performed on PBMCs or T cells enriched from blood (not recorded which). The sequence came from a woman in her 40s who had been exposed to COVID-19. The CDR3 is CASSNKGTGGRGTEAFF. The CDR3 DNA sequence: TGTGCCAGTAGTAATAAAGGGACAGGGGGCCGGGGCACTGAAGCTTTCTTT. Filled out from reference TRBV19 and TRBJ1-1, the complete variable domain reads DGGITQSPKYLFRKEGQNVTLSCEQNLNHDAMYWYRQDPGQGLRLIYYSQIVNDFQKGDIAEGYSVSREKKESFPLTVTSAQKNPTAFYLCASSNKGTGGRGTEAFFGQGTRLTVV.